Listed below are T cell receptor beta chains from one sample, sequenced in a study of control samples from healthy donors and cancer patients. Data came from immunoSEQ multiplex PCR; TCRdb stores just in-frame clones and leaves some out. Among about 30,000 clones listed, approximately 79% were seen once. Material: PBMCs. The receptors originated from a man in his fifties or sixties with head and neck cancer. The CDR3 runs from the conserved cysteine through the conserved F or W. A D gene is named only where the DNA matches it firmly. Size is stated for part of the rows, as once, few or many counts, or as a class when the clone is expanded.

d_gene: NA; j_gene: TRBJ2-7; abundance: few; v_gene: TRBV9; CDR3nt: TGTGCCAGCAGCGTAGATCTAGCTAGTTACGAGCAGTACTTC; CDR3aa: CASSVDLASYEQYF
d_gene: TRBD2; j_gene: TRBJ2-3; abundance: NA; v_gene: TRBV27; CDR3nt: TGTGCCAGCAGTCCCTTAGCGGGAGGGCCCGGAGATACGCAGTATTTT; CDR3aa: CASSPLAGGPGDTQYF
d_gene: TRBD2; j_gene: TRBJ2-1; abundance: NA; v_gene: TRBV9; CDR3nt: TGTGCCAGCAGCGAGGGACTAGCGGGGTACAATGAGCAGTTCTTC; CDR3aa: CASSEGLAGYNEQFF
d_gene: NA; j_gene: TRBJ2-2; abundance: NA; v_gene: TRBV2; CDR3nt: TGTGCCAGCATTGGCGGGGAGCTGTTTTTT; CDR3aa: CASIGGELFF
d_gene: TRBD1; j_gene: TRBJ2-5; abundance: NA; v_gene: TRBV5-8; CDR3nt: TGTGCCAGCAGCTTGGGTGCGAGACAGGGTAATGAAGAGACCCAGTACTTC; CDR3aa: CASSLGARQGNEETQYF
d_gene: NA; j_gene: TRBJ1-2; abundance: few; v_gene: TRBV9; CDR3nt: TGTGCCAGCAGCGTAGGAGGGACGCCCTATGGCTACACCTTC; CDR3aa: CASSVGGTPYGYTF
d_gene: NA; j_gene: TRBJ1-2; abundance: NA; v_gene: TRBV2; CDR3nt: TGTGCCAGCACCGATCAGGGGAGAAGAAGCTATGGCTACACCTTC; CDR3aa: CASTDQGRRSYGYTF
d_gene: TRBD1; j_gene: TRBJ2-1; abundance: NA; v_gene: TRBV27; CDR3nt: TGTGCCAGCAGTTTTCGACAGGGCTCCCACAATGAGCAGTTCTTC; CDR3aa: CASSFRQGSHNEQFF
d_gene: NA; j_gene: TRBJ1-2; abundance: NA; v_gene: TRBV27; CDR3nt: TGTGCCAGCAGTCCCGACAGGTGGGGTCTCTATGGCTACACCTTC; CDR3aa: CASSPDRWGLYGYTF
d_gene: TRBD1; j_gene: TRBJ1-1; abundance: few; v_gene: TRBV19; CDR3nt: TGTGCCAGTAGTTCGGGGTCAGGGGGAACGAACACTGAAGCTTTCTTT; CDR3aa: CASSSGSGGTNTEAFF
d_gene: NA; j_gene: TRBJ1-2; abundance: NA; v_gene: TRBV5-1; CDR3nt: TGCGCCAGCAGCCCCGGAGGGCAGCTACATGGCTACACCTTC; CDR3aa: CASSPGGQLHGYTF
d_gene: TRBD1; j_gene: TRBJ2-3; abundance: NA; v_gene: TRBV19; CDR3nt: TGTGCCAGTAGTGGAAACAGGGGAGATACGCAGTATTTT; CDR3aa: CASSGNRGDTQYF
d_gene: NA; j_gene: TRBJ1-4; abundance: NA; v_gene: TRBV7-2; CDR3nt: TGTGCCAGCAGCTACGGACAGCGGAATGAAAAACTGTTTTTT; CDR3aa: CASSYGQRNEKLFF
d_gene: NA; j_gene: TRBJ2-7; abundance: NA; v_gene: TRBV7-2; CDR3nt: TGTGCCAGCAGCTTAGCTCGGGGGGCTTCCTACGAGCAGTACTTC; CDR3aa: CASSLARGASYEQYF
d_gene: TRBD2; j_gene: TRBJ2-7; abundance: NA; v_gene: TRBV20-1; CDR3nt: TGCAGTGCTAGTTTCCTAGCGGTTACCTACGAGCAGTACTTC; CDR3aa: CSASFLAVTYEQYF
d_gene: NA; j_gene: TRBJ1-3; abundance: NA; v_gene: TRBV16; CDR3nt: TGTGCCAGCAGCGACCGACGGATCTCTGGAAACACCATATATTTT; CDR3aa: CASSDRRISGNTIYF
d_gene: NA; j_gene: TRBJ2-7; abundance: once; v_gene: TRBV6-5; CDR3nt: TGTGCCACCAAGACACCTACAGGGTACACCTACGAGCAGTACTTC; CDR3aa: CATKTPTGYTYEQYF
d_gene: NA; j_gene: TRBJ2-7; abundance: NA; v_gene: TRBV7-8; CDR3nt: TGTGCCAGCAGCCAGGGGACAAAGCCCACGGGGGAGCAGTACTTC; CDR3aa: CASSQGTKPTGEQYF
d_gene: TRBD1; j_gene: TRBJ1-4; abundance: NA; v_gene: TRBV27; CDR3nt: TGTGCCAGCAGTATACAGGGGGCGGTTTATGAAAAACTGTTTTTT; CDR3aa: CASSIQGAVYEKLFF
d_gene: NA; j_gene: TRBJ2-3; abundance: medium-sized; v_gene: TRBV18; CDR3nt: TGTGCCAGCTCACCAAACTCCGCAGATACGCAGTATTTT; CDR3aa: CASSPNSADTQYF
d_gene: TRBD1; j_gene: TRBJ2-7; abundance: NA; v_gene: TRBV5-1; CDR3nt: TGCGCCAGCAGCGCACCGGGACAGGGGGGCCACGAGCAGTACTTC; CDR3aa: CASSAPGQGGHEQYF
d_gene: NA; j_gene: TRBJ1-1; abundance: NA; v_gene: TRBV6-5; CDR3nt: TGTGCCAGCATTGGCAGCGGCTCGAACACTGAAGCTTTCTTT; CDR3aa: CASIGSGSNTEAFF
d_gene: NA; j_gene: TRBJ1-6; abundance: NA; v_gene: TRBV28; CDR3nt: TGTGCCAGCAGTTTAAGGCAGGCCGTAAGCTCCTATAATTCACCCCTCCACTTT; CDR3aa: CASSLRQAVSSYNSPLHF
d_gene: NA; j_gene: TRBJ2-3; abundance: NA; v_gene: TRBV7-9; CDR3nt: TGTGCCAGCAGCCCGAGTCTGAGCACAGATACGCAGTATTTT; CDR3aa: CASSPSLSTDTQYF